A single sample is the source of the 27 T cell receptor beta chains below, sequenced in a study of T cell responses to AZD1222 COVID-19 vaccine. Profiling relied on immunoSEQ multiplex PCR, and the TCRdb table lists in-frame clones only, not all of them. This sample has about 67,000 clones, with 80% to 90% found just once. Sequenced here: peripheral blood, sampled 28 days after the second AZD1222 dose. These TCRs come from an adult who received the AZD1222 COVID-19 vaccine.

This chain links TRBV11-3 with TRBJ1-1; no definite D call. This CDR3 has 13 residues. V was clipped by 2 bases and J by 1 base, with 5 bases between them. The V gene's germline CDR1 is SGHNT and CDR2 YENEEA. The CDR3 DNA reads TGTGCCAGCAGCTTAAATCCGAACACTGAAGCTTTCTTT. Translated: CASSLNPNTEAFF.

This chain joins TRBV7-2 and TRBJ2-1; TRBD2 agrees at 12 bases. The V segment lost 1 base and the J segment 12 bases; nucleotides outside the gene matches: 10. The germline gives CDR1 SGHTA, CDR2 FQGNSA. The CDR3 runs 16 residues. The CDR3 here is CASSLEGGTSGFGQFF. CDR3 nucleotides: TGTGCCAGCAGCTTAGAGGGCGGGACTAGCGGGTTTGGGCAGTTCTTC.

The V call is TRBV2, the J call TRBJ1-6; TRBD1 matches 7 bases. V was clipped by 5 bases and J by 6 bases; unmatched bases: 7. The germline V gene has CDR1 SNHLY and CDR2 FYNNEI. The CDR3 covers 15 residues. The DNA of the CDR3 is TGTGCCAGCAGTCCGGACAGGTTACCTAATTCACCCCTCCACTTT. It is translated as CASSPDRLPNSPLHF. The variable domain in full, completed from reference TRBV2 and TRBJ1-6, reads EPEVTQTPSHQVTQMGQEVILRCVPISNHLYFYWYRQILGQKVEFLVSFYNNEISEKSEIFDDQFSVERPDGSNFTLKIRSTKLEDSAMYFCASSPDRLPNSPLHFGNGTRLTVT.

This clone was observed a single time. This sequence joins TRBV19 and TRBJ1-5; unclear D gene. Germline lookup yields CDR1 LNHDA and CDR2 SQIVND (reference sequence). V lost 0 bases, J lost 7 bases, and 13 bases lay in between. The CDR3 sequence is 15 residues long. CDR3 amino acids: CASSIESMMVQPQHF. As DNA, the CDR3 is TGTGCCAGTAGTATAGAGTCGATGATGGTCCAGCCCCAGCATTTT.

The V gene is TRBV4-1, the J gene TRBJ1-1; D unresolved. Trimming removed 2 bases at V and 4 bases at J, with 14 bases between. The CDR3 sequence is 15 residues long. The germline CDR1 and CDR2 sequences are MGHRA and YSYEKL. For the CDR3, the DNA is TGCGCCAGCAGCCAATTTCAGCTGGGAGGCACTGAAGCTTTCTTT. It is translated as CASSQFQLGGTEAFF.

CDR3 DNA sequence: TGTGCCAGCAGCTTTAGCAAGCCGGGAGAGGGGTACTACGAGCAGTACTTC. Protein sequence: CASSFSKPGEGYYEQYF. The chain uses TRBV7-6 and TRBJ2-7; TRBD2 might be the D (6 bases). The germline V gene encodes CDR1 SGHVS and CDR2 FNYEAQ. The CDR3 is made up of 17 amino acids. V lost 3 bases, J lost 3 bases, and 21 bases lay in between.

The chain links TRBV6-5 to TRBJ1-4; TRBD1 matches at 7 bases. Looked up from germline, CDR1 is MNHEY and CDR2 is SVGAGI. Trimming took 8 bases from V and 5 from J; bases not matched to a gene: 5. The CDR3 contains 13 residues. The CDR3 sequence is CASWTGQNEKLFF. The CDR3 DNA reads TGTGCCAGCTGGACGGGACAGAATGAAAAACTGTTTTTT.

The genes are TRBV15 and TRBJ1-3, with D unresolved. With 4 bases removed from V and 0 bases from J, the gap between germline ends came to 13 bases. The CDR3 consists of 16 residues. Germline-derived CDR1 and CDR2 are LNHNV and YYDKDF (reference sequence). CDR3 protein: CATSTRDTSSGNTIYF. CDR3 coding DNA: TGTGCCACCAGCACGAGAGACACTAGCTCTGGAAACACCATATATTTT. Full variable domain (remainder filled in from reference TRBV15 and TRBJ1-3): DAMVIQNPRYQVTQFGKPVTLSCSQTLNHNVMYWYQQKSSQAPKLLFHYYDKDFNNEADTPDNFQSRRPNTSFCFLDIRSPGLGDTAMYLCATSTRDTSSGNTIYFGEGSWLTVV.

This clone was picked up a small number of times. The chain has TRBV3-1 (or the pseudogene TRBV3-2) and TRBJ1-5, with unresolved D. This CDR3 contains 14 residues. The germline gives CDR1 LGHDT, CDR2 YNNKEL (reference sequence). Trimming removed 4 bases at V and 0 bases at J, with 7 bases between. The CDR3 is CASSRIGSNQPQHF. The CDR3 coding sequence is TGTGCCAGCAGCCGCATAGGTAGCAATCAGCCCCAGCATTTT.

The rearrangement links TRBV6-5 to TRBJ2-1; 7 bases map to TRBD1. The CDR3 is made up of 14 amino acids. V lost 7 bases to trimming and J lost 0 bases; unmatched junction nucleotides: 3. CDR1 and CDR2 from the germline V gene are MNHEY and SVGAGI. In DNA form, the CDR3 reads TGTGCCAGCACCGACAGGGCCTCCTACAATGAGCAGTTCTTC. Residues: CASTDRASYNEQFF.

The chain joins TRBV19 to TRBJ1-1; D is possibly TRBD1 (5 bases). With 5 bases removed from V and 5 bases from J, the gap between germline ends came to 15 bases. Germline lookup yields CDR1 LNHDA and CDR2 SQIVND (reference sequence). The CDR3 consists of 14 residues. The CDR3: CASSPARGITEAFF. Written as DNA, the CDR3 is TGTGCCAGTAGTCCCGCGCGGGGGATAACTGAAGCTTTCTTT.

V gene TRBV7-9 combines with J gene TRBJ2-5; TRBD2 matches 7 bases. This CDR3 region has 14 residues. Germline V gene lookup returns CDR1 SEHNR and CDR2 FQNEAQ (reference sequence). The junction had 8 bases not matched to a gene; V was cut back by 5 bases and J by 5 bases. CDR3 sequence reads: CASSGGGGPETQYF. The DNA for the CDR3 is TGTGCCAGCAGCGGCGGCGGGGGTCCTGAGACCCAGTACTTC.

The chain carries TRBV11-1 and TRBJ2-1, with 13 bases fitting TRBD2. From germline, CDR1 is SGHAT and CDR2 FQDESV (reference sequence). The CDR3 has 14 residues. Trimming cost V 6 bases and J 15 bases; bases outside gene matches: 11. This CDR3 is CASSTGTSGGEVFF. Here the CDR3 DNA reads TGTGCCAGCAGTACAGGCACTAGCGGGGGGGAGGTGTTCTTC.

This chain joins TRBV4-3 and TRBJ1-2; TRBD1 matches 8 bases. This CDR3 contains 15 residues. Germline V gene lookup returns CDR1 LGHNA and CDR2 YSLEER. The J segment lost 5 bases and the V segment lost 4 bases, leaving 9 bases of the junction unmatched. The CDR3 loop is CASSPGQGGSYGYTF. Here the CDR3 DNA reads TGCGCCAGCAGCCCTGGACAGGGAGGGTCTTATGGCTACACCTTC.

The rearrangement links TRBV20-1 to TRBJ1-1; maybe TRBD1 (5 bases). Trimming took 3 bases from V and 8 from J, leaving 19 bases between them. In germline, CDR1 is DFQATT, CDR2 SNEGSKA (reference sequence). The CDR3 runs 14 residues. CDR3 DNA sequence: TGCAGTGCTAGTCTCGGGGGGACCTCGGAGGAAGCTTTCTTT. Protein sequence: CSASLGGTSEEAFF.

CDR3 in DNA: TGTGCCAGCAGCTTTAGAGGGGATCAGCCCCAGCATTTT. This encodes CASSFRGDQPQHF. The chain recombines TRBV7-8 with TRBJ1-5; D might be TRBD1 (5 bases). Germline assignment: CDR1 SGHVS and CDR2 FQNEAQ. V dropped 3 bases and J dropped 5 bases, with 8 bases sitting between them. The length of the CDR3 is 13 residues.

This chain connects TRBV19 to TRBJ1-1; D is unclear. Trimming took off 1 base at V and 6 bases at J, with 9 bases between the two ends. Germline assignment: CDR1 LNHDA and CDR2 SQIVND (reference sequence). This CDR3 region has 13 residues. The CDR3 region is CASSIAGFAEAFF. CDR3 DNA sequence: TGTGCCAGTAGTATAGCGGGTTTCGCTGAAGCTTTCTTT.

Only a few counts were recorded for this clone. This rearrangement joins TRBV6-5 to TRBJ1-6; a weak D match, TRBD1 (5 bases). CDR1 is MNHEY, CDR2 SVGAGI, per germline. This CDR3 comprises 14 residues. Trimming took off 4 bases at V and 4 bases at J, with 8 bases between the two ends. The CDR3 region is CASSLQVYNSPLHF. The CDR3 bases are TGTGCCAGCAGTTTACAGGTTTATAATTCACCCCTCCACTTT.

The rearrangement uses TRBV28 and TRBJ1-4; D gene ambiguous. The CDR3 is 14 amino acids. V was clipped by 3 bases and J by 8 bases, with 13 bases between them. Germline CDR1 MDHEN, CDR2 SYDVKM. The CDR3 here is CASSFSATGEKLFF. The CDR3, as DNA: TGTGCCAGCAGTTTCTCGGCAACTGGAGAAAAACTGTTTTTT.

This chain uses TRBV7-9 with TRBJ2-6; D not certain. This CDR3 has 14 amino acids. V gave up 1 base and J gave up 5 bases, with 6 bases separating them. Looked up from germline, CDR1 is SEHNR and CDR2 is FQNEAQ (reference sequence). CDR3 DNA sequence: TGTGCCAGCAGCTTAGTAGTACGGGCCAACGTCCTGACTTTC. It translates to CASSLVVRANVLTF.

This clone was seen a few times. The rearrangement uses TRBV14 and TRBJ2-7; 7 nucleotides line up with TRBD1. With V trimmed by 0 bases and J by 0 bases, 5 bases remained unmatched. CDR3 length: 16 residues. Germline CDR1 is SGHDN and CDR2 is FVKESK. The CDR3 spells CASSQDETGYSYEQYF. The CDR3 nucleotides read TGTGCCAGCAGCCAAGACGAGACAGGGTACTCCTACGAGCAGTACTTC.

This clone was seen only a few times. This chain joins TRBV11-2 and TRBJ1-3, with TRBD1 as a possible D gene (6 bases). Germline V gives CDR1 SGHAT, CDR2 FQNNGV. CDR3 size: 16 residues. The V end was cut by 4 bases, the J end by 0 bases, with 13 bases between. CDR3 nucleotides: TGTGCCAGCAGCTGGGACGGGACATCCTCTGGAAACACCATATATTTT. Translation: CASSWDGTSSGNTIYF. Together with reference TRBV11-2 and TRBJ1-3, the CDR3 gives the full variable domain: EAGVAQSPRYKIIEKRQSVAFWCNPISGHATLYWYQQILGQGPKLLIQFQNNGVVDDSQLPKDRFSAERLKGVDSTLKIQPAKLEDSAVYLCASSWDGTSSGNTIYFGEGSWLTVV.

The CDR3 protein is CASTDRGYPEKLFF. The CDR3 DNA is TGTGCCAGCACCGACAGGGGATACCCTGAAAAACTGTTTTTT. The chain joins TRBV7-9 to TRBJ1-4; 8 bases match TRBD1. CDR3 length: 14 amino acids. Trimming removed 7 bases from V and 7 bases from J; junction bases left unmatched: 8. Per the germline V gene, CDR1 is SEHNR and CDR2 is FQNEAQ (reference sequence).

This chain joins TRBV6-5 and TRBJ1-6; 8 bases are a match to TRBD1. The V gene end was trimmed by 0 bases and the J gene end by 9 bases; junction bases not matched to a gene: 1. The CDR3 runs 14 residues. CDR1 and CDR2 from the germline V gene are MNHEY and SVGAGI. Written as DNA, the CDR3 is TGTGCCAGCAGTTACTCAACAGGGGGTTCACCCCTCCACTTT. Translated, it gives CASSYSTGGSPLHF.

This clone was observed a single time. This rearrangement joins TRBV2 to TRBJ2-1, with 11 bases fitting TRBD2. Germline CDR1 SNHLY, CDR2 FYNNEI. The J segment lost 8 bases and the V segment lost 2 bases, leaving 5 bases of the junction unmatched. The CDR3 length is 15 residues. The CDR3 region is CASSERLAGWDEQFF. The CDR3 DNA sequence: TGTGCCAGCAGTGAAAGACTAGCGGGGTGGGATGAGCAGTTCTTC.

This clone appeared a few times. V usage is TRBV3-1 (or the pseudogene TRBV3-2) and J usage is TRBJ2-7, with D tentatively TRBD1 (6 bases). The CDR3 consists of 16 residues. Germline V gene lookup returns CDR1 LGHDT and CDR2 YNNKEL (reference sequence). Trimming stripped 1 base from V and 3 bases from J, with 16 bases between. CDR3 protein: CASSQGRQGIYYEQYF. The CDR3 bases are TGTGCCAGCAGCCAAGGGCGTCAGGGGATATACTACGAGCAGTACTTC.

This chain connects TRBV3-1 (or the pseudogene TRBV3-2) to TRBJ1-1; no reliable D call. Germline V lookup: CDR1 LGHDT, CDR2 YNNKEL (reference sequence). This CDR3 has 14 residues. Between the trimmed V and J ends, which lost 4 bases and 7 bases, there was a span of 16 bases. CDR3 in DNA: TGTGCCAGCAGCCTTCGAGGGATTAGAGTTGAAGCTTTCTTT. Protein sequence: CASSLRGIRVEAFF.